What follows are 29 T cell receptor beta chains derived from one specimen sequenced in a study of blood T cell repertoires in COVID-19. Assay used: immunoSEQ multiplex PCR; TCRdb lists only in-frame clones, some missing. This table holds about 160,000 clones, approximately 86% found once. The sequenced sample was peripheral blood. The receptors were gathered from a man of 80 years or more with COVID-19, enrolled during active disease.

This clone was detected only a few times. The V call is TRBV6-4, the J call TRBJ1-2, with no clear D. This CDR3 has 13 amino acids. Trimming removed 6 bases at V and 2 bases at J, with 10 bases between. The germline CDR1 and CDR2 sequences are MRHNA and SNTAGT. CDR3 sequence (DNA): TGTGCCAGCAGCGCAACACTAAACTATGGCTACACCTTC. It translates to CASSATLNYGYTF.

In this sample, this clone turned up once. The V call is TRBV7-2, the J call TRBJ1-3; TRBD1 might be the D (6 bases). The CDR3 length is 14 residues. Germline-derived CDR1 and CDR2 are SGHTA and FQGNSA. Trimming pared 1 base from V and 7 bases from J, leaving 11 bases between. The CDR3 DNA sequence: TGTGCCAGCAGCTTAGGGGGGCTCGGGAACACCATATATTTT. This gives the protein CASSLGGLGNTIYF.

The J gene is TRBJ2-7, the V gene TRBV6-5, with 11 bases aligning to TRBD1. Germline V lookup: CDR1 MNHEY, CDR2 SVGAGI. Germline trimming cut 6 bases from V and 2 bases from J; bases unmatched to any gene: 3. The CDR3 covers 14 residues. This chain's CDR3 is CASSADRGPYEQYF. The CDR3 nucleotides are TGTGCCAGCAGCGCGGACAGGGGGCCCTACGAGCAGTACTTC.

CDR3 in amino acids: CASSEEGEQPQHF. Written as DNA, the CDR3 is TGTGCCAGCAGTGAGGAAGGGGAACAGCCCCAGCATTTT. J is TRBJ1-5 and V is TRBV2; TRBD1 might be the D (5 bases). This CDR3 region has 13 residues. Germline V gives CDR1 SNHLY, CDR2 FYNNEI. Trimming pared 3 bases from V and 7 bases from J, leaving 10 bases between.

This chain joins TRBV5-8 and TRBJ1-1; 8 bases match TRBD1. In germline, CDR1 is SGHTS, CDR2 YDEGEE. Unmatched junction bases numbered 7, after V lost 4 bases and J lost 8 bases. The CDR3 contains 13 residues. The CDR3 protein is CASSRQGFGEAFF. CDR3 nucleotides: TGTGCCAGCAGCAGACAGGGGTTCGGGGAAGCTTTCTTT.

This sequence joins TRBV7-2 and TRBJ1-4; TRBD1 matches at 7 bases. The CDR3 runs to 16 residues. Germline V gives CDR1 SGHTA, CDR2 FQGNSA. Trimming cost V 5 bases and J 4 bases; bases outside gene matches: 10. The CDR3 DNA reads as TGTGCCAGCAGCACCAGACAGGGTTTAATTAATGAAAAACTGTTTTTT. Amino acid sequence: CASSTRQGLINEKLFF.

The chain combines TRBV12-3 or TRBV12-4 with TRBJ1-1; the D is unclear. Trimming cost V 3 bases and J 5 bases, with 7 bases left between them. The CDR3 runs to 12 residues. Here the CDR3 DNA reads TGTGCCAGCAGTTTTCGGGATACTGAAGCTTTCTTT. Translated, it gives CASSFRDTEAFF.

This chain joins TRBV9 and TRBJ2-2; D perhaps matches TRBD2 (6 bases). Germline loops: CDR1 SGDLS, CDR2 YYNGEE. CDR3 length: 17 residues. With 0 bases removed from V and 3 bases from J, the gap between germline ends came to 15 bases. The CDR3 here is CASSVAPQTGDTGELFF. The CDR3 nucleotides read TGTGCCAGCAGCGTAGCCCCTCAGACGGGAGACACCGGGGAGCTGTTTTTT.

This clone has ten or more counts. This chain uses TRBV6-5 with TRBJ1-1; perhaps TRBD1 as D (5 bases). Trimming pared 7 bases from V and 0 bases from J, leaving 12 bases between. Per germline, CDR1 MNHEY and CDR2 SVGAGI. CDR3 size: 14 residues. CDR3 DNA sequence: TGTGCCAGCACGACAGACCGCATGAACACTGAAGCTTTCTTT. The encoded protein is CASTTDRMNTEAFF.

A few counts support this clone. V and J are TRBV2 and TRBJ1-1; the D gene is possibly TRBD1 (6 bases). Per germline, CDR1 SNHLY and CDR2 FYNNEI. The V and J ends lost 7 bases and 1 base respectively, with 16 bases between them. CDR3 length: 15 residues. Here the CDR3 reads CASMLRGPKNTEAFF. The CDR3 DNA reads TGTGCCAGCATGCTCAGGGGTCCCAAGAACACTGAAGCTTTCTTT.

The rearrangement links TRBV5-6 to TRBJ1-2, with 7 bases matching TRBD1. The J segment lost 7 bases and the V segment lost 2 bases, leaving 5 bases of the junction unmatched. This CDR3 is 13 amino acids long. The germline V gene has CDR1 SGHDT and CDR2 YYEEEE. In nucleotides, the CDR3 is TGTGCCAGCAGCTTTGAGGGGGCAGTTGGCTACACCTTC. This gives the protein CASSFEGAVGYTF. The full variable domain, in which reference TRBV5-6 and TRBJ1-2 provide the parts outside the CDR3, is DAGVTQSPTHLIKTRGQQVTLRCSPKSGHDTVSWYQQALGQGPQFIFQYYEEEERQRGNFPDRFSGHQFPNYSSELNVNALLLGDSALYLCASSFEGAVGYTFGSGTRLTVV.

The genes are TRBV7-2 and TRBJ1-5, with 7 bases identical to TRBD1. CDR3 length: 15 residues. The ends lost 5 bases at V and 2 bases at J; junction bases unmatched: 6. The germline CDR1 and CDR2 sequences are SGHTA and FQGNSA. CDR3 sequence (DNA): TGTGCCAGCAGCGAGAGACAGGGAGGCAATCAGCCCCAGCATTTT. Protein product: CASSERQGGNQPQHF.

The chain couples TRBV2 to TRBJ2-3; 8 nucleotides align to TRBD1. The germline V gene has CDR1 SNHLY and CDR2 FYNNEI. There are 13 residues in the CDR3. Trimming took 6 bases from V and 4 from J; bases not matched to a gene: 3. The CDR3 sequence is CASSRGLADTQYF. In nucleotides, the CDR3 is TGTGCCAGCAGCAGGGGGCTCGCAGATACGCAGTATTTT.

This sequence joins TRBV18 and TRBJ1-4, with TRBD1 identical over 7 bases. Trimming took 3 bases from V and 0 from J; bases not matched to a gene: 4. The germline CDR1 and CDR2 sequences are KGHSH and LQKENI. This CDR3 has 16 amino acids. CDR3 DNA sequence: TGTGCCAGCTCACCCCGACAGGGTGCAACTAATGAAAAACTGTTTTTT. It codes for CASSPRQGATNEKLFF.

V is TRBV6-1 and J is TRBJ1-1; D gene unclear. Trimming pared 0 bases from V and 4 bases from J, leaving 21 bases between. CDR1 and CDR2 (germline): MNHNS, SASEGT. The CDR3 covers 18 residues. CDR3 bases: TGTGCCAGCAGTGAAGCTCTCAGTTTGGCGACATCCGGCACTGAAGCTTTCTTT. The encoded protein is CASSEALSLATSGTEAFF.

CDR3 nucleotides: TGTGCCAGCAGTTCCCGGACAGGGGTCCTCAATCAGCCCCAGCATTTT. Amino acid sequence: CASSSRTGVLNQPQHF. The rearrangement links TRBV6-5 to TRBJ1-5; 9 nucleotides match TRBD1. Germline V lookup: CDR1 MNHEY, CDR2 SVGAGI. The CDR3 runs 16 residues. The V and J ends lost 4 bases and 3 bases, in that order; junction bases with no gene match: 7.

The gene calls are TRBV18 and TRBJ2-7; TRBD1 aligns across 10 bases. The CDR3 runs to 14 residues. In germline, CDR1 is KGHSH, CDR2 LQKENI. The ends lost 6 bases at V and 2 bases at J; junction bases unmatched: 4. CDR3 region: CASSRTGGAYEQYF. The CDR3 DNA follows: TGTGCCAGCTCTCGGACAGGGGGAGCCTACGAGCAGTACTTC.

The chain recombines TRBV2 with TRBJ1-1; D call uncertain. The germline gives CDR1 SNHLY, CDR2 FYNNEI. The CDR3 has 14 residues. Deletions cut 7 bases from V and 4 bases from J, with 16 bases between. CDR3 sequence (DNA): TGTGCCAGCACCCAGACTTTCGAGGGCACTGAAGCTTTCTTT. Translating it yields CASTQTFEGTEAFF.

The chain joins TRBV4-1 to TRBJ2-3; 8 positions agree with TRBD1. The CDR3 has 14 amino acids. V was clipped by 4 bases and J by 3 bases; unmatched bases: 3. Germline V gives CDR1 MGHRA, CDR2 YSYEKL. CDR3 nucleotides: TGCGCCAGCAGCCCGGACAGGGCGACAGATACGCAGTATTTT. Translation gives CASSPDRATDTQYF.

The chain combines TRBV5-1 with TRBJ1-6; D call uncertain. The CDR3 sequence is 15 residues long. Between the trimmed V and J ends, which lost 0 bases and 4 bases, there was a span of 8 bases. Germline V lookup: CDR1 SGHRS, CDR2 YFSETQ. The CDR3 DNA follows: TGCGCCAGCAGCTTGGACCGGTTATATAATTCACCCCTCCACTTT. It codes for CASSLDRLYNSPLHF. Supplemented by reference TRBV5-1 and TRBJ1-6, the full variable domain reads KAGVTQTPRYLIKTRGQQVTLSCSPISGHRSVSWYQQTPGQGLQFLFEYFSETQRNKGNFPGRFSGRQFSNSRSEMNVSTLELGDSALYLCASSLDRLYNSPLHFGNGTRLTVT.

The genes are TRBV5-6 and TRBJ1-1; no firm D call. This CDR3 has 11 residues. CDR1 and CDR2 from the germline V gene are SGHDT and YYEEEE. V was shortened by 2 bases and J by 6 bases, with 5 bases between the two germline ends. The chain's CDR3 is CASSFSAEAFF. CDR3 coding DNA: TGTGCCAGCAGCTTCTCAGCTGAAGCTTTCTTT.

Here the CDR3 DNA reads TGTGCCAGCAGCTTAGAAGCAGGGAGGGTCACTGAAGCTTTCTTT. Translating gives CASSLEAGRVTEAFF. V is TRBV7-9 and J is TRBJ1-1, with D tentatively TRBD1 (5 bases). This CDR3 has 15 residues. The germline V gene has CDR1 SEHNR and CDR2 FQNEAQ (reference sequence). The V end lost 1 base, the J end lost 4 bases, and 13 bases lay between the germline ends.

The chain combines TRBV6-5 with TRBJ1-1, with a weak D call TRBD1 (6 bases). The CDR3 spans 11 residues. The germline V and J ends were trimmed by 6 bases and 9 bases, with 11 bases remaining between them. Germline CDR1 and CDR2: MNHEY and SVGAGI. The CDR3 bases are TGTGCCAGCAGGGACAGTACGCAAGCTTTCTTT. Translation gives CASRDSTQAFF.

In its sample, this clone was seen a few times. The chain joins TRBV7-2 to TRBJ1-5; 9 positions agree with TRBD1. There are 13 residues in the CDR3. Per the germline V gene, CDR1 is SGHTA and CDR2 is FQGNSA. J lost 7 bases, V lost 5 bases, and 3 bases had no gene match. The CDR3 region has the DNA TGTGCCAGCAGCCAAGACAGGGGGCAGCCCCAGCATTTT. Protein: CASSQDRGQPQHF.

This chain connects TRBV5-6 to TRBJ1-2; 9 bases align to TRBD1. The CDR3 loop spans 14 amino acids. The V gene's germline CDR1 is SGHDT and CDR2 YYEEEE. Unmatched junction bases numbered 7, after V lost 4 bases and J lost 6 bases. The CDR3 here is CASSPYRGQDGYTF. The CDR3, as DNA: TGTGCCAGCAGCCCGTACAGGGGGCAGGATGGCTACACCTTC. Full variable domain (rest looked up from reference TRBV5-6 and TRBJ1-2): DAGVTQSPTHLIKTRGQQVTLRCSPKSGHDTVSWYQQALGQGPQFIFQYYEEEERQRGNFPDRFSGHQFPNYSSELNVNALLLGDSALYLCASSPYRGQDGYTFGSGTRLTVV.

This rearrangement joins TRBV7-8 to TRBJ2-7; 7 bases match TRBD1. Losses at the gene ends were 1 base for V and 3 bases for J; bases not matched to a gene: 9. CDR1 is SGHVS, CDR2 FQNEAQ, per germline. The CDR3 runs 16 residues. In DNA form, the CDR3 reads TGTGCCAGCAGCTTAGGGCTGGGACAGCTAGTCTACGAGCAGTACTTC. Translation gives CASSLGLGQLVYEQYF.

The rearrangement links TRBV5-5 to TRBJ2-1; 7 positions match TRBD1. The germline CDR1 and CDR2 sequences are SGHKS and YYEKEE (reference sequence). V trimming: 1 base; J trimming: 3 bases; junction bases outside the gene matches: 4. This CDR3 has 15 amino acids. The CDR3 DNA is TGTGCCAGCAGCTTGAGACAGGGATTCTACAATGAGCAGTTCTTC. It yields the protein CASSLRQGFYNEQFF.

The V gene is TRBV10-3, the J gene TRBJ2-5; a weak D match, TRBD2 (5 bases). Germline loops: CDR1 ENHRY, CDR2 SYGVKD. This CDR3 has 14 residues. The V gene lost 6 bases and the J gene lost 5 bases, with 16 bases spanning the gap. CDR3: CAISPSEARETQYF. The DNA of the CDR3 is TGTGCCATCAGCCCGTCGGAGGCGAGGGAGACCCAGTACTTC.

The rearrangement joins TRBV7-6 to TRBJ2-3, with 7 bases matching TRBD2. V lost 3 bases, J lost 1 base, and 10 bases stayed unmatched. Germline CDR1 and CDR2: SGHVS and FNYEAQ. CDR3 length equals 17 residues. CDR3 protein: CASSLQPGGGGTDTQYF. In DNA, the CDR3 is TGTGCCAGCAGCTTGCAACCTGGGGGAGGGGGCACAGATACGCAGTATTTT.